Below are 20 T cell receptor beta chains sequenced from a single sample in a study of radiation and T cells in renal cell carcinoma (dated by TCRdb to 2020 to 2021). Receptors were amplified or captured by the immunoSEQ multiplex PCR assay. Imported from immuneACCESS, the table was reduced by TCRdb to in-frame sequences with V and J called. These copies leave out some clones; in studies compared against another copy, an unresolved V gene accounts for under half, and the cause of the remainder is not known. The sample includes 100,000 to 150,000 clones, with roughly 80% observed a single time. The ten largest clones take up 2.5% to 3.5% of the sample. The time point label here, explained by the study, means: baseline pretreatment blood. The treatment or condition label of this sample denotes: 15 Gy SBRT to primary tumor, nephrectomy 4 weeks later. The sample in question was blood, obtained from a patient whose treatment included radiotherapy and nephrectomy. The origin of the receptors is a woman aged 55-75 years with renal cell carcinoma.

This sequence joins TRBV9 and TRBJ2-6, with D unresolved. The V end lost 4 bases, the J end lost 0 bases, and 8 bases lay between the germline ends. The CDR3 runs 15 residues. CDR1 is SGDLS and CDR2 is YYNGEE in the germline V gene. The CDR3 coding sequence is TGTGCCAGCAGCTTATTCGACTCTGGGGCCAACGTCCTGACTTTC. Translating it yields CASSLFDSGANVLTF.

The chain carries TRBV7-2 and TRBJ2-6; possibly TRBD1 for D (6 bases). The CDR3 runs to 16 residues. The V and J ends lost 5 bases and 2 bases respectively, with 13 bases between them. Germline CDR1 reads SGHTA; CDR2 reads FQGNSA. The CDR3 DNA sequence: TGTGCCAGCAGCACGAAACAGGGAGCTGGGGCCAACGTCCTGACTTTC. It translates to CASSTKQGAGANVLTF.

This chain uses TRBV5-1 with TRBJ1-6; possible D gene TRBD1, 5 bases. V was cut by 0 bases and J by 8 bases, with 12 bases left in between. This CDR3 has 15 residues. Germline CDR1 reads SGHRS; CDR2 reads YFSETQ. The CDR3 DNA reads as TGCGCCAGCAGCTTGGACGGGACGCCAGATTCACCCCTCCACTTT. Protein product: CASSLDGTPDSPLHF. Drawing the rest from reference TRBV5-1 and TRBJ1-6, the complete variable domain is KAGVTQTPRYLIKTRGQQVTLSCSPISGHRSVSWYQQTPGQGLQFLFEYFSETQRNKGNFPGRFSGRQFSNSRSEMNVSTLELGDSALYLCASSLDGTPDSPLHFGNGTRLTVT.

This rearrangement joins TRBV6-4 to TRBJ1-6; 9 bases are shared with TRBD1. CDR1 MRHNA and CDR2 SNTAGT come from the germline V gene. The V segment lost 6 bases and the J segment 0 bases; nucleotides outside the gene matches: 3. The CDR3 contains 16 residues. CDR3: CASSQTGGSYNSPLHF. CDR3 DNA: TGTGCCAGCAGCCAGACAGGGGGCTCCTATAATTCACCCCTCCACTTT.

This clone has at least ten counts. The chain joins TRBV7-9 to TRBJ1-3, with no clear D. The CDR3 totals 14 residues. V shed 5 bases and J shed 0 bases, with 8 bases lying between them. Germline loops: CDR1 SEHNR, CDR2 FQNEAQ (reference sequence). For the CDR3, the DNA is TGTGCCAGCAGCCGATCTGGCTCTGGAAACACCATATATTTT. The encoded protein is CASSRSGSGNTIYF.

The chain is built from TRBV5-4 and TRBJ2-5, with no clear D. Trimming pared 3 bases from V and 2 bases from J, leaving 8 bases between. The CDR3 totals 13 residues. CDR1 and CDR2 from the germline V gene are SGHNT and YYREEE (reference sequence). The CDR3 nucleotides read TGTGCCAGCAGCTCCAATCTTCAAGAGACCCAGTACTTC. This sequence encodes CASSSNLQETQYF.

The chain joins TRBV5-1 to TRBJ1-1; D perhaps matches TRBD1 (6 bases). Germline lookup yields CDR1 SGHRS and CDR2 YFSETQ. CDR3 length equals 12 residues. The V and J ends lost 0 bases and 8 bases respectively, with 8 bases between them. Here the CDR3 reads CASSLATGEAFF. The DNA of the CDR3 is TGCGCCAGCAGCTTGGCGACAGGAGAAGCTTTCTTT.

The V call is TRBV10-3, the J call TRBJ2-6; D is undetermined. This CDR3 contains 15 residues. The ends were cut back, 4 bases at V and 1 base at J, with 8 bases in the middle. CDR1 ENHRY and CDR2 SYGVKD come from the germline V gene. This chain's CDR3 is CAISVQPSGANVLTF. For the CDR3, the DNA is TGTGCCATCAGTGTTCAGCCATCTGGGGCCAACGTCCTGACTTTC.

The gene calls are TRBV21-1 and TRBJ2-7; the tabulated D call, TRBD1, remains unverified against the DNA. TRBV21-1 is noted as a pseudogene. The CDR3 consists of 17 residues. The CDR3 is CASRRKPWTGTTYEQYF. The CDR3 nucleotides are TGTGCCAGCAGACGAAAGCCCTGGACAGGGACTACCTACGAGCAGTACTTC.

The V gene is TRBV10-3, the J gene TRBJ1-2; D may be TRBD1 (6 bases). The CDR3 is 15 residues long. Germline loops: CDR1 ENHRY, CDR2 SYGVKD. V lost 3 bases to trimming and J lost 3 bases, with 14 bases between them. The CDR3 sequence: CAISEQGGGHYGYTF. In DNA form, the CDR3 reads TGTGCCATCAGTGAACAGGGTGGGGGACACTATGGCTACACCTTC.

The chain employs TRBV19 and TRBJ1-1; no reliable D call. The germline gives CDR1 LNHDA, CDR2 SQIVND (reference sequence). CDR3 length: 15 amino acids. V lost 1 base, J lost 4 bases, and 13 bases lay in between. CDR3 DNA sequence: TGTGCCAGTAGTATAGTGGCAGGATTGATCACTGAAGCTTTCTTT. Encoded protein: CASSIVAGLITEAFF.

This clone was detected a few times. The V gene is TRBV6-5, the J gene TRBJ2-2; D remains ambiguous. CDR3 length: 14 residues. The germline CDR1 and CDR2 sequences are MNHEY and SVGAGI. Trimming removed 2 bases from V and 2 bases from J, with 6 bases in between. The CDR3 DNA follows: TGTGCCAGCAGTTACGGGGTAAACACCGGGGAGCTGTTTTTT. Encoded protein: CASSYGVNTGELFF.

V usage is TRBV7-2 and J usage is TRBJ2-1, with 8 bases matching TRBD2. Germline CDR1 SGHTA, CDR2 FQGNSA. Trimming removed 5 bases from V and 8 bases from J; junction bases left unmatched: 11. This CDR3 region has 15 residues. The CDR3 spells CASSPRSGSPHEQFF. The CDR3, as DNA: TGTGCCAGCAGCCCCCGGAGCGGGAGCCCCCATGAGCAGTTCTTC.

This chain joins TRBV19 and TRBJ2-1, with 7 bases fitting TRBD2. From germline, CDR1 is LNHDA and CDR2 SQIVND (reference sequence). V gave up 7 bases and J gave up 3 bases; unmatched junction bases: 9. CDR3 length equals 15 residues. The DNA of the CDR3 is TGTGCCAGTAAAGCGGGGACTGCGAACTACAATGAGCAGTTCTTC. Translation: CASKAGTANYNEQFF.

In this sample, this clone turned up a few times. The V and J genes are TRBV7-3 and TRBJ2-2; perhaps TRBD2 as D (5 bases). The germline CDR1 and CDR2 sequences are SGHTA and FQGTGA. This CDR3 is 16 amino acids long. Trimming took off 5 bases at V and 1 base at J, with 14 bases between the two ends. CDR3 sequence (DNA): TGTGCCAGCAGCCCAGGTGGACGGGGGAACACCGGGGAGCTGTTTTTT. Translated: CASSPGGRGNTGELFF.

This sequence joins TRBV27 and TRBJ1-2; 12 nucleotides align to TRBD1. Germline CDR1 MNHEY, CDR2 SMNVEV (reference sequence). The J segment lost 8 bases and the V segment lost 6 bases, leaving 10 bases of the junction unmatched. The CDR3 runs 15 residues. The CDR3 protein is CASSAGTGGRHGYTF. As DNA, the CDR3 is TGTGCCAGCAGCGCCGGGACAGGGGGCAGGCACGGCTACACCTTC.

The chain combines TRBV25-1 with TRBJ2-7; D might be TRBD1 or TRBD2, each matching 5 bases. This CDR3 spans 16 amino acids. V was trimmed by 2 bases and J by 5 bases, leaving 19 bases between them. The germline V gene has CDR1 MGHDK and CDR2 SYGVNS. The CDR3 DNA reads as TGTGCCAGCAGTGAAGCAGGGCGTTCCTGGGACGACGAGCAGTACTTC. Translation: CASSEAGRSWDDEQYF.

J is TRBJ1-3 and V is TRBV5-1; D might be TRBD1 (5 bases). Trimming took 5 bases from V and 3 from J, leaving 9 bases between them. This CDR3 region has 13 residues. Germline CDR1 reads SGHRS; CDR2 reads YFSETQ. DNA of the CDR3: TGCGCCAGCAGTGGGGACGGTGGAAACACCATATATTTT. This sequence encodes CASSGDGGNTIYF.

The V gene is TRBV11-3, the J gene TRBJ2-7; 8 bases agree with TRBD1. The CDR3 is made up of 15 amino acids. The germline V gene has CDR1 SGHNT and CDR2 YENEEA. V dropped 0 bases and J dropped 3; count of bases not matched to a gene: 4. This CDR3 is CASSLDAGQGYEQYF. The CDR3 bases are TGTGCCAGCAGCTTAGATGCCGGACAGGGCTACGAGCAGTACTTC.

CDR3 nucleotide sequence: TGTGCCAGCAGCCAGAACGGGGGGGCCAGGGATACGCAGTATTTT. Encoded protein: CASSQNGGARDTQYF. The chain employs TRBV9 and TRBJ2-3; 8 bases are a match to TRBD2. Looked up from germline, CDR1 is SGDLS and CDR2 is YYNGEE. V was pared by 4 bases and J by 6 bases, with 10 bases of the junction left unmatched. This CDR3 contains 15 residues. The full variable domain, with the rest looked up from reference TRBV9 and TRBJ2-3, is DSGVTQTPKHLITATGQRVTLRCSPRSGDLSVYWYQQSLDQGLQFLIQYYNGEERAKGNILERFSAQQFPDLHSELNLSSLELGDSALYFCASSQNGGARDTQYFGPGTRLTVL.